Here is one T cell receptor (beta chain) with its context. Its antigen is unidentified. The sample comes from a study of cytomegalovirus exposure and HLA in healthy donors. Study-wide context: There were 75 million to 95 million unique TCRs (from HLA-typed donors) in an early data release. Study results and limitations: The classifier was said to identify cytomegalovirus status with high specificity and sensitivity. CMV antigen specificity was confirmed in vitro for three CMV-associated chains. Rates of TCR association differed by HLA locus in a later analysis, with DRB1 highest and HLA-C lowest.

The PCR employed 60 Vbeta primers together with 13 Jbeta primers. Produced via immunoSEQ multiplex PCR; TCRdb's table is partial and in-frame only. The sample holds 180,000 or so clones; 65% to 90% are singletons and the top ten take around 0.31%. The CDR3 covers 16 residues. The V and J ends lost 4 bases and 5 bases, in that order; junction bases with no gene match: 10. Germline V gene data show CDR1 as SQVTM and CDR2 as ANQGSEA. Sequenced material: PBMCs. The clonotype comes from a woman aged 25 to 39 in good health and CMV-seronegative. The chain carries TRBV29-1 and TRBJ2-1; 11 positions agree with TRBD1. The DNA of the CDR3 is TGCAGCGTTGCTTCCAGGGACAGGGGGTGGAACAATGAGCAGTTCTTC. It encodes CSVASRDRGWNNEQFF.